Listed below are T cell receptor beta chains from one sample, sequenced in a study of T-cell reconstitution after alpha-beta-depleted transplantation in children. TCRdb passed the PCR reads through MiXCR, listing each CDR3 protein once. The repertoire consists of approximately 250,000 distinct CDR3 sequences, with 9.7% occurring once and the leading ten covering around 5.1%. The specimen comprised PBMCs from the stem cell graft donor, sampled from the stem cell graft. The receptors here all came from a human donor who donated a stem cell graft to a child with SCID. CDR3s include the opening cysteine and the closing phenylalanine or tryptophan.

CASSPRGGTDTQYF	TRBV7-9
CASSPSRPQDTEAFF	TRBV28
CASSLGGTVTSSPLHF	TRBV5-1
CASSLTRGETQYF	TRBV5-1
CASESAGATGELFF	TRBV12-3/TRBV12-4
CASTFRANTGELFF	TRBV3-1
CASSYPNSEAFF	TRBV5-5
CASSLSPEGELFF	TRBV7-6
CASSQAQAGPMNTEAFF	TRBV14
CASSSVETQYF	TRBV12-3/TRBV12-4
CASSWTVRDTEAFF	TRBV5-6
CASSYSGGGRSSYNSPLHF	TRBV6-5
CASMVPNTEAFF	TRBV19
CASSPFSGFGQPQHF	TRBV7-2
CASSPDPGPLGSTEAFF	TRBV4-2
CASSQSRVILHF	TRBV23-1
CASSPTGEVGELFF	TRBV6-1
CSAINSAGDFEAFF	TRBV20-1
CASSRGEQYF	TRBV21-1
CASSLLTRSTGELFF	TRBV5-1
CASSLARDTASTDTQYF	TRBV7-9
CSARAGEGYTF	TRBV20-1
CASSDRRGLVPNYGYTF	TRBV9
CASSIQGFYGYTF	TRBV12-3/TRBV12-4
CATSSPPLYGYTF	TRBV15
CASTLFGGPNSPLHF	TRBV12-3/TRBV12-4
CSAVAGGSYEQYF	TRBV20-1
CASSFRLTRGETQYF	TRBV5-6
CASNLQNSPLHF	TRBV2
CASSFNRGTEAFF	TRBV5-6
CASSPTGGSDTQYF	TRBV5-1
CASSLTRTGTGNTIYF	TRBV12-3/TRBV12-4
CASSFWVDTIYF	TRBV5-6
CASSPDRGTFEQFF	TRBV7-3
CASSLDPGRETQYF	TRBV7-2
CASGLTLGHAEAFF	TRBV6-5
CASSLAGREAFF	TRBV12-3/TRBV12-4
CASSLDRGSNTEAFF	TRBV19
CASSGQASSYEQYF	TRBV6-1
CASSYRGRPYNEQFF	TRBV5-1
CASSSRDPGAKNIQYF	TRBV6-5
CASSRSGATYNEQFF	TRBV6-1
CASSYSPPFTGNTIYF	TRBV6-5
CASSPNWIGRTDTQYF	TRBV12-3/TRBV12-4
CASSLLQGEAFF	TRBV5-1